One and the same sample provided the 6 T cell receptor beta chains below, sequenced in a study of T cells in Graves' hyperthyroidism and ophthalmopathy. Amplification yielded TCR beta CDR3 regions, with RNA transcripts as the source. With the HTBI primer set, the TCR CDR3 went through a first round of RT-PCR. From the multiplex PCR reads, TCRdb called clonotypes with MiXCR, one entry per CDR3 protein. This table has 300,000 to 450,000 distinct CDR3 sequences, around 18% appearing once. Sample: blood. All receptors come from a man between 18 and 35 years old with Graves' ophthalmopathy.

This clonotype was counted ten times or more. The V call is TRBV2, the J call TRBJ2-3, with D uncertain. The V gene lost 4 bases and the J gene lost 4 bases, with 15 bases spanning the gap. The CDR3 extends over 15 amino acids. CDR1 SNHLY and CDR2 FYNNEI come from the germline V gene. DNA of the CDR3: TGTGCCAGCAGTGGGCTGCAAGCAAGTCCAGATACGCAGTATTTT. Protein sequence: CASSGLQASPDTQYF.

This clonotype has ten or more counts. The chain couples TRBV2 to TRBJ2-1; tentative D call: TRBD2 (6 bases). V was shortened by 6 bases and J by 4 bases, with 19 bases between the two germline ends. This CDR3 has 16 amino acids. CDR1 and CDR2 from the germline V gene are SNHLY and FYNNEI. CDR3 bases: TGTGCCAGCAGGGACCCCCGGGACTTGCAGTACAATGAGCAGTTCTTC. This gives the protein CASRDPRDLQYNEQFF.

This clonotype was found many times. This chain connects TRBV7-8 to TRBJ1-2; no definite D call. This CDR3 comprises 13 residues. The V gene's germline CDR1 is SGHVS and CDR2 FQNEAQ. Deletions cut 1 base from V and 8 bases from J, with 11 bases between. In nucleotides, the CDR3 is TGTGCCAGCAGCTTAGAGGTGGGGTACGGCTACACCTTC. The encoded protein is CASSLEVGYGYTF. Complete variable domain (other parts from reference TRBV7-8 and TRBJ1-2): GAGVSQSPRYKVAKRGQDVALRCDPISGHVSLFWYQQALGQGPEFLTYFQNEAQLDKSGLPSDRFFAERPEGSVSTLKIQRTQQEDSAVYLCASSLEVGYGYTFGSGTRLTVV.

This clonotype was recorded a few times. The chain couples TRBV4-1 to TRBJ2-1; no reliable D call. This CDR3 is built from 16 residues. Germline V gives CDR1 MGHRA, CDR2 YSYEKL. Trimming took 1 base from V and 5 from J, leaving 15 bases between them. CDR3 nucleotides: TGCGCCAGCAGCCAAGTCGACCTTACAAGGAACAATGAGCAGTTCTTC. Its translation is CASSQVDLTRNNEQFF.

This clonotype was counted only a few times. The chain uses TRBV20-1 and TRBJ2-7; the match to TRBD2 covers 13 bases. Germline trimming cut 0 bases from V and 2 bases from J; bases unmatched to any gene: 7. The CDR3 consists of 17 residues. In germline, CDR1 is DFQATT, CDR2 SNEGSKA (reference sequence). The CDR3 here is CSARETLTSGGTYEQYF. As DNA, the CDR3 is TGCAGTGCTAGAGAGACCTTGACTAGCGGGGGGACCTACGAGCAGTACTTC.

Many counts were recorded for this clonotype. The V call is TRBV11-2, the J call TRBJ1-1; D is uncertain. CDR3 length equals 13 residues. V was trimmed by 8 bases and J by 2 bases, leaving 12 bases between them. CDR1 and CDR2 from the germline V gene are SGHAT and FQNNGV. DNA for the CDR3: TGTGCCAGCGGTTCCGGGGTAAACACTGAAGCTTTCTTT. Translating it yields CASGSGVNTEAFF.